The 12 T cell receptor beta chains reported below all come from one sample, sequenced in a study of blood T cell repertoires in COVID-19. Only in-frame clones appear in the TCRdb table, and some are missing; sequencing was by immunoSEQ multiplex PCR. Of 120,000 to 150,000 clones in the sample, roughly 90% were seen once. Sequenced material: PBMCs or T cells enriched from blood (not recorded which). The origin of the receptors is a woman aged 30 to 39 with acute COVID-19.

This chain joins TRBV6-2 or TRBV6-3 and TRBJ2-7; perhaps TRBD2 as D (7 bases). V was shortened by 2 bases and J by 0 bases, with 11 bases between the two germline ends. The CDR3 runs to 15 residues. CDR1 is MNHEY and CDR2 is SVGEGT in the germline V gene. CDR3 in DNA: TGTGCCAGCAGTTACCGGGGGGCAAGCTCCTACGAGCAGTACTTC. Encoded protein: CASSYRGASSYEQYF.

V usage is TRBV11-2 and J usage is TRBJ1-1; D is unclear. The CDR3 is made up of 16 amino acids. Per germline, CDR1 SGHAT and CDR2 FQNNGV. V was clipped by 5 bases and J by 4 bases, with 20 bases between them. The DNA of the CDR3 is TGTGCCAGCAGCGCATCCACCGGGGATTGGAGCACTGAAGCTTTCTTT. This codes for CASSASTGDWSTEAFF.

The chain is built from TRBV7-3 and TRBJ2-2; a possible D gene is TRBD2 (6 bases). V was cut by 2 bases and J by 1 base, with 11 bases left in between. The V gene's germline CDR1 is SGHTA and CDR2 FQGTGA. This CDR3 has 16 residues. The CDR3 region is CASSLWGGMNTGELFF. Written as DNA, the CDR3 is TGTGCCAGCAGCTTATGGGGCGGGATGAACACCGGGGAGCTGTTTTTT.

V and J are TRBV21-1 and TRBJ2-3; the DNA was not compared with TRBD2, the D call given in the table. TRBV21-1 is designated a pseudogene. This CDR3 region has 18 residues. DNA for the CDR3: TGTGCCAGCAGCACCTCGACTAGCGGGAGGCCGGTCACAGATACGCAGTATTTT. Translating it yields CASSTSTSGRPVTDTQYF.

This chain uses TRBV2 with TRBJ1-4; TRBD1 agrees at 10 bases. Germline V CDR1 and CDR2: SNHLY, FYNNEI. V gave up 8 bases and J gave up 6 bases; unmatched junction bases: 6. This CDR3 contains 14 residues. The CDR3 coding sequence is TGTGCCAGCGGAAGGACAGGGGGGGATGAAAAACTGTTTTTT. Translated: CASGRTGGDEKLFF. Full variable domain (rest looked up from reference TRBV2 and TRBJ1-4): EPEVTQTPSHQVTQMGQEVILRCVPISNHLYFYWYRQILGQKVEFLVSFYNNEISEKSEIFDDQFSVERPDGSNFTLKIRSTKLEDSAMYFCASGRTGGDEKLFFGSGTQLSVL.

The chain uses TRBV11-2 and TRBJ2-3; 7 bases line up with TRBD2. The V and J ends lost 5 bases and 0 bases, in that order; junction bases with no gene match: 8. The CDR3 extends over 16 amino acids. Germline-derived CDR1 and CDR2 are SGHAT and FQNNGV. The CDR3 spells CASSPLGSGSTDTQYF. As DNA, the CDR3 is TGTGCCAGCAGCCCGTTGGGTAGCGGGAGCACAGATACGCAGTATTTT.

The V gene is TRBV18, the J gene TRBJ1-4, with 7 positions matching TRBD1. Losses at the gene ends were 5 bases for V and 0 bases for J; bases not matched to a gene: 6. The CDR3 covers 16 residues. Per germline, CDR1 KGHSH and CDR2 LQKENI. In DNA form, the CDR3 reads TGTGCCAGCTCATCACAGGGGCCGACAACTAATGAAAAACTGTTTTTT. Its translation: CASSSQGPTTNEKLFF. The full variable domain, its missing parts supplied by reference TRBV18 and TRBJ1-4, is NAGVMQNPRHLVRRRGQEARLRCSPMKGHSHVYWYRQLPEEGLKFMVYLQKENIIDESGMPKERFSAEFPKEGPSILRIQQVVRGDSAAYFCASSSQGPTTNEKLFFGSGTQLSVL.

The chain links TRBV6-5 to TRBJ1-2; 7 bases fit TRBD1. The ends lost 6 bases at V and 12 bases at J; junction bases unmatched: 13. CDR3 length: 13 residues. CDR1 MNHEY and CDR2 SVGAGI come from the germline V gene. CDR3 in amino acids: CASRMDRPSENTF. In DNA form, the CDR3 reads TGTGCCAGCAGGATGGACAGGCCGTCGGAGAACACCTTC.

The chain recombines TRBV29-1 with TRBJ1-2, with 10 bases aligning to TRBD1. Trimming took 7 bases from V and 4 from J; bases not matched to a gene: 9. Germline V CDR1 and CDR2: SQVTM, ANQGSEA. This CDR3 spans 14 amino acids. CDR3: CSAEGDRGLYGYTF. CDR3 DNA: TGCAGCGCCGAGGGGGACAGGGGCCTCTATGGCTACACCTTC.

The rearrangement links TRBV5-1 to TRBJ1-1; the match to TRBD1 covers 7 bases. This CDR3 contains 13 residues. Germline V CDR1 and CDR2: SGHRS, YFSETQ. With 4 bases clipped from V and 4 bases from J, the junction kept 4 bases outside the gene matches. The CDR3 coding sequence is TGCGCCAGCAGCGTGACAGGGAGCACTGAAGCTTTCTTT. Translated: CASSVTGSTEAFF.

This clone occurred once. CDR3 bases: TGTGCCACCAGCAGAGATGTCGGCTCTGGAAACACCATATATTTT. Translation: CATSRDVGSGNTIYF. This sequence joins TRBV15 and TRBJ1-3, with unresolved D. Trimming removed 0 bases at V and 0 bases at J, with 6 bases between. The CDR3 extends over 15 amino acids. Per the germline V gene, CDR1 is LNHNV and CDR2 is YYDKDF (reference sequence). Full variable domain (outside the CDR3, taken from reference TRBV15 and TRBJ1-3): DAMVIQNPRYQVTQFGKPVTLSCSQTLNHNVMYWYQQKSSQAPKLLFHYYDKDFNNEADTPDNFQSRRPNTSFCFLDIRSPGLGDTAMYLCATSRDVGSGNTIYFGEGSWLTVV.

CDR3 bases: TGTGCCAGTAGTTTGTACCAGGAAAACTATGGCTACACCTTC. It is translated as CASSLYQENYGYTF. This chain joins TRBV19 and TRBJ1-2; no firm D call. The CDR3 runs to 14 residues. V lost 5 bases to trimming and J lost 2 bases, with 12 bases between them. Germline lookup yields CDR1 LNHDA and CDR2 SQIVND (reference sequence).